This TCR beta chain was captured by sequencing in a study of T-cell reconstitution after alpha-beta-depleted transplantation in children. General study results and limits: TCRbeta diversity was high at day 60 in some patients (a result of surviving recipient T cells and thymic progenitors). The study reportedly traced alpha-beta T cells about two months after transplant to several hundred expanded graft clones. T-cell counts and diversity at one year following transplant were attributed mainly to newly produced T cells.

Of note for this clonotype: The antigen remains undetermined.

The library targeted TCRbeta and was prepared with unique molecular identifiers. Each CDR3 protein gets one entry after TCRdb re-called the PCR reads with MiXCR. The sample contains roughly 150,000 distinct CDR3 sequences, over 8.5% of which appear only once. The source of this sequence is a boy aged 2-9 years with acute myeloid leukemia, due to receive a stem cell transplant. Material: PBMCs, obtained before TCRalphabeta/CD19-depleted stem cell transplant.

The DNA of the CDR3 is TGTGCCACCACAAGAAGGCTAGCGGGGTTTAGTGAGCAGTTCTTC. Its translation is CATTRRLAGFSEQFF. This sequence joins TRBV19 and TRBJ2-1; 9 bases line up with TRBD2. After removal of 10 bases from V and 9 bases from J, the junction contained 16 bases not matched to a gene. Germline V CDR1 and CDR2: LNHDA, SQIVND (reference sequence). This CDR3 comprises 15 residues.